The source of this T cell receptor (beta chain) is a study of cytomegalovirus exposure and HLA in healthy donors. Study-wide context: Out of 150 million to 200 million T cells, an earlier analysis found roughly 100 million unique TCR beta sequences in total.

PCR involved 60 Vbeta and 13 Jbeta primers. Using immunoSEQ multiplex PCR, the repertoire was profiled, and TCRdb retains in-frame clones only, with some absent. The sample contains approximately 150,000 clones, roughly 84% of which appear only once. V lost 6 bases and J lost 4, with 13 bases in between. From germline, CDR1 is MDHEN and CDR2 SYDVKM. The CDR3 length is 14 residues. On this clone itself: Its target is unknown.

Notes on the study in general: Later findings reportedly placed an Asian-associated ancestry cluster below the approximately 670-donor mean for N-insertions.

The sequence was obtained from a man in his thirties or forties in good health and CMV-seropositive. Material: PBMCs. V usage is TRBV28 and J usage is TRBJ1-5; the D gene is possibly TRBD1 (6 bases). The CDR3 DNA is TGTGCCAGCAGCCGGACAGCCAATAATCAGCCCCAGCATTTT. Translation gives CASSRTANNQPQHF.